This entry lists 21 T cell receptor beta chains sequenced from one sample in a study of blood T cell repertoires in COVID-19. Data came from immunoSEQ multiplex PCR; TCRdb stores just in-frame clones and leaves some out. This table holds approximately 120,000 clones, about 84% found once. The sequencing sample was made of peripheral blood. These receptors came from a human donor in a cohort sampled during active COVID-19.

The chain combines TRBV7-2 with TRBJ1-5; 7 positions agree with TRBD1. The length of the CDR3 is 15 residues. J was trimmed by 5 bases and V by 1 base; bases with no gene match: 5. CDR1 and CDR2 (germline): SGHTA, FQGNSA. This chain's CDR3 is CASSLVGGADQPQHF. The DNA for the CDR3 is TGTGCCAGCAGCTTAGTAGGGGGCGCTGATCAGCCCCAGCATTTT.

The genes are TRBV14 and TRBJ2-1; weak D call: TRBD2 (5 bases). The CDR3 spans 14 residues. Per the germline V gene, CDR1 is SGHDN and CDR2 is FVKESK. V was trimmed by 0 bases and J by 11 bases, leaving 14 bases between them. CDR3 in amino acids: CASSQDNSGSQQFF. CDR3 DNA sequence: TGTGCCAGCAGCCAAGATAACAGCGGAAGTCAGCAGTTCTTC.

V is TRBV5-6 and J is TRBJ1-2; maybe TRBD1 (5 bases). The germline V gene has CDR1 SGHDT and CDR2 YYEEEE. This CDR3 contains 16 residues. V shed 0 bases and J shed 5 bases, with 17 bases lying between them. CDR3 in amino acids: CASSLESDRGFYGYTF. DNA of the CDR3: TGTGCCAGCAGCTTGGAAAGTGATAGGGGATTTTATGGCTACACCTTC.

V gene TRBV7-2 combines with J gene TRBJ1-2; D is possibly TRBD1 (5 bases). Trimming removed 6 bases at V and 2 bases at J, with 16 bases between. Germline assignment: CDR1 SGHTA and CDR2 FQGNSA. The CDR3 contains 15 residues. The CDR3 loop is CASRPGGAVNYGYTF. The DNA for the CDR3 is TGTGCCAGCAGGCCCGGCGGGGCTGTGAACTATGGCTACACCTTC.

The J gene is TRBJ2-7, the V gene TRBV6-2 or TRBV6-3; tentative D call: TRBD2 (5 bases). The CDR3 sequence is 14 residues long. Germline loops: CDR1 MNHEY, CDR2 SVGEGT. Trimming stripped 0 bases from V and 7 bases from J, with 13 bases between. The CDR3 DNA is TGTGCCAGCAGTTACTCGACGTTCGAGGGAGAGCAGTACTTC. Protein sequence: CASSYSTFEGEQYF.

This chain uses TRBV7-9 with TRBJ2-5, with D possibly TRBD1 on 5 matching bases. This CDR3 spans 13 amino acids. The V gene's germline CDR1 is SEHNR and CDR2 FQNEAQ (reference sequence). The germline V and J ends were trimmed by 5 bases and 5 bases, with 12 bases remaining between them. The DNA for the CDR3 is TGTGCCAGCAGCACAGACAGCAGGGAGACCCAGTACTTC. Translation: CASSTDSRETQYF.

The chain carries TRBV7-2 and TRBJ1-1, with TRBD1 matching over 9 bases. This CDR3 contains 15 residues. Per the germline V gene, CDR1 is SGHTA and CDR2 is FQGNSA. V lost 3 bases, J lost 6 bases, and 8 bases stayed unmatched. CDR3 residues: CASSFRIQGASEAFF. CDR3 nucleotide sequence: TGTGCCAGCAGCTTCCGGATACAGGGGGCCTCTGAAGCTTTCTTT.

This chain links TRBV28 with TRBJ1-5, with TRBD1 identical over 7 bases. This CDR3 spans 18 amino acids. Germline loops: CDR1 MDHEN, CDR2 SYDVKM. V lost 5 bases, J lost 0 bases, and 13 bases stayed unmatched. In DNA form, the CDR3 reads TGTGCCAGCAGTCCCGACAGGGTGGGGGGATATAGCAATCAGCCCCAGCATTTT. It specifies CASSPDRVGGYSNQPQHF.

The chain employs TRBV4-3 and TRBJ2-1; no clear D. The germline V and J ends were trimmed by 0 bases and 5 bases, with 8 bases remaining between them. Germline V gene sequence: CDR1 LGHNA, CDR2 YSLEER. This CDR3 contains 14 residues. The CDR3 loop reads CASSQEVSDNEQFF. DNA of the CDR3: TGCGCCAGCAGCCAAGAAGTGTCGGACAATGAGCAGTTCTTC.

CDR3 amino acids: CASSFSGSYYEQYF. CDR3 DNA: TGTGCCAGCAGCTTTAGCGGGAGTTATTACGAGCAGTACTTC. V usage is TRBV11-2 and J usage is TRBJ2-7, with TRBD2 matching 9 bases. CDR1 is SGHAT, CDR2 FQNNGV, per germline. The V gene end was trimmed by 3 bases and the J gene end by 4 bases; junction bases not matched to a gene: 4. The CDR3 loop spans 14 amino acids.

The chain combines TRBV19 with TRBJ2-3, with 8 positions matching TRBD1. Germline V lookup: CDR1 LNHDA, CDR2 SQIVND (reference sequence). This CDR3 contains 17 residues. Germline trimming cut 5 bases from V and 1 base from J; bases unmatched to any gene: 11. CDR3 sequence: CASSLVWQGAGTDTQYF. The CDR3 nucleotides are TGTGCCAGTAGTCTTGTCTGGCAGGGGGCCGGCACAGATACGCAGTATTTT. Full variable domain (missing parts from reference TRBV19 and TRBJ2-3): DGGITQSPKYLFRKEGQNVTLSCEQNLNHDAMYWYRQDPGQGLRLIYYSQIVNDFQKGDIAEGYSVSREKKESFPLTVTSAQKNPTAFYLCASSLVWQGAGTDTQYFGPGTRLTVL.

The V call is TRBV19, the J call TRBJ2-1, with 8 bases that match TRBD1. J lost 7 bases, V lost 3 bases, and 11 bases had no gene match. CDR3 length: 16 amino acids. Germline CDR1 and CDR2: LNHDA and SQIVND (reference sequence). CDR3 in DNA: TGTGCCAGTAGTATTGTAGGACAGGGCTTTGTAAATGAGCAGTTCTTC. It specifies CASSIVGQGFVNEQFF. The full variable domain, with the rest looked up from reference TRBV19 and TRBJ2-1, is DGGITQSPKYLFRKEGQNVTLSCEQNLNHDAMYWYRQDPGQGLRLIYYSQIVNDFQKGDIAEGYSVSREKKESFPLTVTSAQKNPTAFYLCASSIVGQGFVNEQFFGPGTRLTVL.

Only one count was recorded for this clone. The V call is TRBV18, the J call TRBJ1-1; a possible D gene is TRBD1 (6 bases). From germline, CDR1 is KGHSH and CDR2 LQKENI. The CDR3 runs 16 residues. Trimming left V 4 bases short and J 6 bases short, with 21 bases between. CDR3 sequence: CASSRTAPLGDAEAFF. Written as DNA, the CDR3 is TGTGCCAGCTCACGGACAGCCCCATTGGGCGACGCTGAAGCTTTCTTT.

This clone was seen just once. The chain employs TRBV2 and TRBJ2-1; TRBD2 agrees at 8 bases. V trimming: 6 bases; J trimming: 5 bases; junction bases outside the gene matches: 6. CDR1 and CDR2 from the germline V gene are SNHLY and FYNNEI. This CDR3 comprises 14 residues. The DNA for the CDR3 is TGTGCCAGCAGGGAGCGGGAGAAAAACAATGAGCAGTTCTTC. Translating gives CASREREKNNEQFF.

This clone was counted once. J is TRBJ2-1 and V is TRBV7-2, with D possibly being TRBD2 (5 bases). Trimming cost V 2 bases and J 0 bases, with 11 bases left between them. Germline values: CDR1 SGHTA, CDR2 FQGNSA. This CDR3 contains 16 residues. DNA for the CDR3: TGTGCCAGCAGCTTACTGGCGGGTGTCTCCTACAATGAGCAGTTCTTC. Its protein product is CASSLLAGVSYNEQFF. Supplemented by reference TRBV7-2 and TRBJ2-1, the full variable domain reads GAGVSQSPSNKVTEKGKDVELRCDPISGHTALYWYRQSLGQGLEFLIYFQGNSAPDKSGLPSDRFSAERTGGSVSTLTIQRTQQEDSAVYLCASSLLAGVSYNEQFFGPGTRLTVL.

The chain has TRBV12-5 and TRBJ2-7; 7 bases agree with TRBD1. Germline-derived CDR1 and CDR2 are LGHNT and FRNRAP. CDR3 length equals 15 residues. Unmatched junction bases numbered 11, after V lost 6 bases and J lost 3 bases. As DNA, the CDR3 is TGTGCTAGTGGCCCGAGACAGGGCACGATCTACGAGCAGTACTTC. The encoded protein is CASGPRQGTIYEQYF.

The CDR3 protein is CASSLAPYTDTQYF. Here the CDR3 DNA reads TGTGCCAGCAGCTTAGCTCCGTACACAGATACGCAGTATTTT. The chain combines TRBV7-7 with TRBJ2-3; no definite D call. The germline V gene encodes CDR1 SSHAT and CDR2 FNYEAQ (reference sequence). The germline V and J ends were trimmed by 0 bases and 2 bases, with 6 bases remaining between them. The CDR3 loop spans 14 amino acids.

This chain connects TRBV2 to TRBJ1-1; no definite D call. Deletions cut 7 bases from V and 5 bases from J, with 20 bases between. The CDR3 covers 15 residues. Germline V gene data show CDR1 as SNHLY and CDR2 as FYNNEI. The CDR3, as DNA: TGTGCCAGCATCCGCATGGCAGGAGGTGGAACTGAAGCTTTCTTT. Translating gives CASIRMAGGGTEAFF.

The V call is TRBV3-1 (or the pseudogene TRBV3-2), the J call TRBJ2-1; TRBD2 matches at 10 bases. CDR1 LGHDT and CDR2 YNNKEL come from the germline V gene (reference sequence). This CDR3 region has 16 residues. V lost 1 base to trimming and J lost 6 bases; unmatched junction nucleotides: 6. CDR3 amino acids: CASSQGAASGSNEQFF. The CDR3 DNA is TGTGCCAGCAGCCAAGGAGCTGCTAGCGGGAGCAATGAGCAGTTCTTC.

V gene TRBV3-1 (or the pseudogene TRBV3-2) combines with J gene TRBJ2-7; 10 bases line up with TRBD1. CDR3 length: 14 residues. The J segment lost 6 bases and the V segment lost 2 bases, leaving 4 bases of the junction unmatched. Per germline, CDR1 LGHDT and CDR2 YNNKEL (reference sequence). The CDR3 sequence is CASSQPGTGAEQYF. The CDR3 DNA sequence: TGTGCCAGCAGCCAACCCGGGACAGGGGCCGAGCAGTACTTC.

The chain recombines TRBV27 with TRBJ2-3; TRBD2 is a possible D gene (6 bases). Germline V CDR1 and CDR2: MNHEY, SMNVEV (reference sequence). This CDR3 has 13 residues. Trimming cost V 3 bases and J 5 bases, with 9 bases left between them. The CDR3 bases are TGTGCCAGCAGTTTTCGGGGGATAGATACGCAGTATTTT. Encoded protein: CASSFRGIDTQYF.